Below, 4 T cell receptor beta chains from the same sample are listed, as sequenced in a study of T cell responses to AZD1222 COVID-19 vaccine. TCRdb's table, derived via immunoSEQ multiplex PCR, lists solely in-frame clones and lacks some. Of some 130,000 clones listed, around 90% are singletons. Sequences were derived from peripheral blood, sampled on day 0 of AZD1222 vaccination. The source is an adult in good health.

The CDR3 nucleotides are TGCGCCAGCAGCCAGATCCGGACTAGCTCCAATGAGCAGTTCTTC. This translates into CASSQIRTSSNEQFF. The chain uses TRBV4-3 and TRBJ2-1, with 8 bases that match TRBD2. V was clipped by 3 bases and J by 6 bases; unmatched bases: 7. Germline values: CDR1 LGHNA, CDR2 YSLEER. This CDR3 contains 15 residues.

The CDR3 loop is CASSLSTGTQYF. The CDR3 nucleotides are TGTGCCAGCAGTTTATCCACTGGGACCCAGTACTTC. The rearrangement links TRBV12-3 or TRBV12-4 to TRBJ2-5; D remains unclear. V was cut by 2 bases and J by 7 bases, with 8 bases left in between. The CDR3 loop spans 12 amino acids.

This chain uses TRBV9 with TRBJ2-1, with D unclear. CDR1 is SGDLS, CDR2 YYNGEE, per germline. This CDR3 is built from 16 residues. V lost 0 bases, J lost 5 bases, and 15 bases lay in between. The CDR3 DNA follows: TGTGCCAGCAGCGTAGATGTGTGGAATTCCGACAATGAGCAGTTCTTC. Residues: CASSVDVWNSDNEQFF.

J is TRBJ1-2 and V is TRBV12-3 or TRBV12-4; maybe TRBD1 (6 bases). This CDR3 comprises 11 residues. Between the trimmed V and J ends, which lost 6 bases and 7 bases, there was a span of 9 bases. The CDR3 loop is CASRHRAGYTF. In DNA, the CDR3 is TGTGCCAGCAGGCACAGGGCTGGCTACACCTTC.